Sequencing of this T cell receptor beta chain was carried out in a study of shared clonotypes between healthy human individuals. Clones were sequenced by immunoSEQ multiplex PCR, and TCRdb holds only the in-frame ones, with some missing. Here the sample spans approximately 2.5 million clones, over 85% being singletons. The source of this sequence is a young man in good health. Some clones in this sample may be carry-over from other donors' samples. The specimen was naive CD4+ T cells from PBMCs. The subset: CD45RA+ positively selected.

As DNA, the CDR3 is TGTGCCAGCAGTTATTCGGGGGGGCTCTGGGGCGAGCAGTACTTC. It specifies CASSYSGGLWGEQYF. This sequence joins TRBV6-6 and TRBJ2-5; 8 nucleotides line up with TRBD2. Gene TRBJ2-7 matches the end of the DNA better, so the J call may be wrong. The CDR3 contains 15 residues. Germline assignment: CDR1 MNHNY and CDR2 SVGAGI (reference sequence).